Here is one TCR beta chain with its context. As yet, its antigen is unknown. Through template switching, a universal primer site was introduced, and the cDNA contained unique molecular identifiers. TCRdb ran MiXCR on the 5' RACE reads and lists one entry per CDR3 protein. There are approximately 600,000 distinct CDR3 sequences in the sample; just over 7% occur only once, and less than 2% lies in the top ten. The data stem from a study of identical twins. Study findings and constraints: There was more out-of-frame TCR alpha sharing in monozygotic twins than models estimated. Sequences that were out-of-frame, alpha and twin-shared displayed an excess of low generation probability. In zero-insertion analyses, partial confounding could arise from invariant MAIT and iNKT cells.

The CDR3 is made up of 16 amino acids. Germline V gene sequence: CDR1 SGHVS, CDR2 FQNEAQ. V was shortened by 5 bases and J by 0 bases, with 14 bases between the two germline ends. A further study also used this sample, focusing on yellow fever vaccine responses in identical twins.

Sequenced sample: PBMCs. V is TRBV7-8 and J is TRBJ2-1; D is tentatively TRBD1 or TRBD2 (6 bases each). This receptor was taken from a woman aged 18-29 years in good health. The CDR3 loop is CASSPRLGGSYNEQFF. CDR3 bases: TGTGCCAGCAGCCCGCGACTAGGGGGCTCCTACAATGAGCAGTTCTTC.